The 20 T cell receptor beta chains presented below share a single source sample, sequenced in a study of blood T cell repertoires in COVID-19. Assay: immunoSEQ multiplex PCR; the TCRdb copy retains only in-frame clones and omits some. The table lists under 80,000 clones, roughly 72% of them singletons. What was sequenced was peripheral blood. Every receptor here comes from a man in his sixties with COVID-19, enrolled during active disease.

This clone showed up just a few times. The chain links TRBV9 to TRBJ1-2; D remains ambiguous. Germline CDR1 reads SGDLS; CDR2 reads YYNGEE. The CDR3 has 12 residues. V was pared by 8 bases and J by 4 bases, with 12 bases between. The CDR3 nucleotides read TGTGCCAGTTACTCAGGCTCCTATGGCTACACCTTC. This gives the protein CASYSGSYGYTF.

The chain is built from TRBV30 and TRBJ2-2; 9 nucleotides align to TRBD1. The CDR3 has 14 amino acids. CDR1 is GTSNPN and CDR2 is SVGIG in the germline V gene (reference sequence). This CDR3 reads CASDRGIYTGELFF. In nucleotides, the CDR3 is TGTGCTTCGGACAGGGGCATTTACACCGGGGAGCTGTTTTTT.

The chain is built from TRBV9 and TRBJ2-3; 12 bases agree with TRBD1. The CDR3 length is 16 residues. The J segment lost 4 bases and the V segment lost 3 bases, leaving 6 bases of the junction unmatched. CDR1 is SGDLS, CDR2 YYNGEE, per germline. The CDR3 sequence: CASSGSGTGGADTQYF. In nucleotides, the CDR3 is TGTGCCAGCAGCGGCTCCGGGACAGGGGGCGCAGATACGCAGTATTTT.

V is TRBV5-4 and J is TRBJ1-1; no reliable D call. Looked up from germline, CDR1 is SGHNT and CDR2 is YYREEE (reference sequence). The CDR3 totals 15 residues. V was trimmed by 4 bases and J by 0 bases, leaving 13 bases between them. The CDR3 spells CASSRTRDMNTEAFF. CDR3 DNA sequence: TGTGCCAGCAGCCGCACCCGGGATATGAACACTGAAGCTTTCTTT.

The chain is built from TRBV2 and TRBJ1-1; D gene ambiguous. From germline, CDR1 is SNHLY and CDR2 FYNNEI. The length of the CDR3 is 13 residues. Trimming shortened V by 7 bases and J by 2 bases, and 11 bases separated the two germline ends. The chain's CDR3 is CASTDDKNTEAFF. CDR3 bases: TGTGCCAGCACCGATGACAAAAACACTGAAGCTTTCTTT.

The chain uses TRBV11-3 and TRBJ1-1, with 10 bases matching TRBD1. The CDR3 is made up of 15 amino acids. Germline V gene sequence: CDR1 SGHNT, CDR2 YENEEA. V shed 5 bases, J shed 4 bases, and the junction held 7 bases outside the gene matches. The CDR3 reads CASSRQGAWSTEAFF. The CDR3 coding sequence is TGTGCCAGCAGCAGACAGGGGGCGTGGAGCACTGAAGCTTTCTTT.

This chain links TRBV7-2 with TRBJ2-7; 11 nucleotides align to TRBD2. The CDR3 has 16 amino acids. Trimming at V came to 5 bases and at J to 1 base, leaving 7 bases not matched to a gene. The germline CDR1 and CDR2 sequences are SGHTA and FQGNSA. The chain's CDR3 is CASSNRGTSGSYEQYF. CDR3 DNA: TGTGCCAGCAGCAATAGGGGGACTAGCGGATCCTACGAGCAGTACTTC. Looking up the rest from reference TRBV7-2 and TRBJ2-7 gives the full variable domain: GAGVSQSPSNKVTEKGKDVELRCDPISGHTALYWYRQSLGQGLEFLIYFQGNSAPDKSGLPSDRFSAERTGGSVSTLTIQRTQQEDSAVYLCASSNRGTSGSYEQYFGPGTRLTVT.

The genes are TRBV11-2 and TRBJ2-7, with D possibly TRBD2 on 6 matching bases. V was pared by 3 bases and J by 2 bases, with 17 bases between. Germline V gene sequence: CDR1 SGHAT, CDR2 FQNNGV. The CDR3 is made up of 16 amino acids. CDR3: CASSLSRSSGAYEQYF. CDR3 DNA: TGTGCCAGCAGCTTGTCGAGAAGTAGCGGAGCCTACGAGCAGTACTTC.

Written as DNA, the CDR3 is TGTGCCAGCCTGAAACAGATGGATCAGCCCCAGCATTTT. It specifies CASLKQMDQPQHF. The gene calls are TRBV2 and TRBJ1-5, with no clear D. Germline assignment: CDR1 SNHLY and CDR2 FYNNEI. V lost 8 bases to trimming and J lost 5 bases, with 13 bases between them. This CDR3 is 13 amino acids long.

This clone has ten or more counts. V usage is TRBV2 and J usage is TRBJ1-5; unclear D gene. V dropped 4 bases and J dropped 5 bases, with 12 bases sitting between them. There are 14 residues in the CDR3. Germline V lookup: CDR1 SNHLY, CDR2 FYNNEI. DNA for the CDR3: TGTGCCAGCAGTGGGACCGGGAAGCATCAGCCCCAGCATTTT. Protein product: CASSGTGKHQPQHF.

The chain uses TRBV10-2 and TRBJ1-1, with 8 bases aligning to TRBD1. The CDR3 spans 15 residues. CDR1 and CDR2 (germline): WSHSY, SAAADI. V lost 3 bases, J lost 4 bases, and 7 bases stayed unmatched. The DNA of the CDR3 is TGCGCCAGCAGTGATAGGAGACAGGGGAGCACTGAAGCTTTCTTT. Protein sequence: CASSDRRQGSTEAFF.

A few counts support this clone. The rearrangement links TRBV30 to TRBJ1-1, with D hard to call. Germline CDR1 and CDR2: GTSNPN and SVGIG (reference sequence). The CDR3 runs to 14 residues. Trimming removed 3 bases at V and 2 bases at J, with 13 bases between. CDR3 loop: CAWRVRGLNTEAFF. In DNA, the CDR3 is TGTGCCTGGAGGGTGAGAGGCTTAAACACTGAAGCTTTCTTT. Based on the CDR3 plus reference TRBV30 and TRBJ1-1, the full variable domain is SQTIHQWPATLVQPVGSPLSLECTVEGTSNPNLYWYRQAAGRGLQLLFYSVGIGQISSEVPQNLSASRPQDRQFILSSKKLLLSDSGFYLCAWRVRGLNTEAFFGQGTRLTVV.

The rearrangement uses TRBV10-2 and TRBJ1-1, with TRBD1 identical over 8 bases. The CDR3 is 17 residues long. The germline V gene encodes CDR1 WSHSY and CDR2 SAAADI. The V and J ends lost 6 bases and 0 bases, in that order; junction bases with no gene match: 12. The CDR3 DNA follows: TGCGCCAGCAGCGTGTCTCTGACAGGGGCGGTGAACACTGAAGCTTTCTTT. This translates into CASSVSLTGAVNTEAFF.

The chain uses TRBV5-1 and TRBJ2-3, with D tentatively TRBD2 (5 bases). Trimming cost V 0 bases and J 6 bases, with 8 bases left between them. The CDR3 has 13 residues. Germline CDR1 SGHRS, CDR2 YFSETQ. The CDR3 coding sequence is TGCGCCAGCAGCTTGGGGACTCAGGATACGCAGTATTTT. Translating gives CASSLGTQDTQYF.

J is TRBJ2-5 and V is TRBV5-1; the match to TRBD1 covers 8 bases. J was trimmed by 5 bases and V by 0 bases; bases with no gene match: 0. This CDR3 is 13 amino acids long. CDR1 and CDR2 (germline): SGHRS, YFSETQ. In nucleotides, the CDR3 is TGCGCCAGCAGCTTGGACAGGGGGGAGACCCAGTACTTC. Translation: CASSLDRGETQYF.

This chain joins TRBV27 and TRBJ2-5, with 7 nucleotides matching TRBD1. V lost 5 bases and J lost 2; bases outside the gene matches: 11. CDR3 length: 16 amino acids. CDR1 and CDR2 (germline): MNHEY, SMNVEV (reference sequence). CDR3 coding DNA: TGTGCCAGCAGTAGGGTGGGCAGGGGGTCTCAAGAGACCCAGTACTTC. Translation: CASSRVGRGSQETQYF.

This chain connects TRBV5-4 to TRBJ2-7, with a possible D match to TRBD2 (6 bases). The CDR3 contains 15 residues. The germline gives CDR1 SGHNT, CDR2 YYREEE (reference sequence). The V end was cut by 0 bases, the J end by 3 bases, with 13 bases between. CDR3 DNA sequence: TGTGCCAGCAGCTTGGGCGGGGAGCCATACTACGAGCAGTACTTC. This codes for CASSLGGEPYYEQYF.

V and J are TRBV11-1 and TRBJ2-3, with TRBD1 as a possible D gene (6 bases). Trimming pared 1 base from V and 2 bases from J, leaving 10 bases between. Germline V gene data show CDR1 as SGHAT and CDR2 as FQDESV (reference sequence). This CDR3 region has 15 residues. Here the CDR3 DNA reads TGTGCCAGCAGCTTAGGCCAGGGGCTCACAGATACGCAGTATTTT. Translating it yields CASSLGQGLTDTQYF.

CDR3 DNA: TGCGCCAGCAGCCTCCGCGGGGGATACACTGAAGCTTTCTTT. It is translated as CASSLRGGYTEAFF. The chain is built from TRBV4-1 and TRBJ1-1; D possibly corresponds to TRBD1 (5 bases). The V gene's germline CDR1 is MGHRA and CDR2 YSYEKL. Trimming removed 4 bases from V and 3 bases from J, with 12 bases in between. CDR3 length: 14 residues.

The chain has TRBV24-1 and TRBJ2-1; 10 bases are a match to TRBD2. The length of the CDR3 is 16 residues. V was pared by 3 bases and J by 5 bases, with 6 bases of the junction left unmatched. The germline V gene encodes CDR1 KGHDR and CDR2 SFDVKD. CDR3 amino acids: CATSDPGLALNNEQFF. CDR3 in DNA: TGTGCCACCAGTGATCCGGGACTAGCGTTAAACAATGAGCAGTTCTTC.